A selection of T cell receptor beta chains follows, all from one sample in a study of T cells of healthy individuals. TCRdb redid the calling of the 5' RACE reads with MiXCR, one entry per CDR3 protein. The repertoire has fewer than 70,000 distinct CDR3 sequences, 14% to 15% of them found once; the top ten carry about 16%. The receptors come from a human donor in good health. Each CDR3 is given with its conserved first and last residue. Each record gives: J gene, clone size, D gene, V gene, CDR3 protein, CDR3 DNA. A D gene is named only where the DNA matches it firmly. Clone size is not always given. Where it is, it says once, few, many or a class for expanded clones.

j_gene: TRBJ1-5
abundance: many
d_gene: -
v_gene: TRBV6-1
CDR3aa: CASSERIRGNQPQHF
CDR3nt: TGTGCCAGCAGTGAAAGGATCCGGGGCAATCAGCCCCAGCATTTT

j_gene: TRBJ1-2
abundance: many
d_gene: TRBD1
v_gene: TRBV24-1
CDR3aa: CATSDRTGGSDYGYTF
CDR3nt: TGTGCCACCAGTGACAGGACAGGGGGCAGTGACTATGGCTACACCTTC

j_gene: TRBJ2-5
abundance: -
d_gene: -
v_gene: TRBV24-1
CDR3aa: CASRTPAHF
CDR3nt: TGTGCATCAAGGACCCCCGCGCACTTC

j_gene: TRBJ2-2
abundance: many
d_gene: TRBD1
v_gene: TRBV12-3/TRBV12-4
CDR3aa: CASWGQGGTGELFF
CDR3nt: TGTGCCAGTTGGGGACAGGGGGGCACCGGGGAGCTGTTTTTT

j_gene: TRBJ2-1
abundance: few
d_gene: TRBD2
v_gene: TRBV2
CDR3aa: CASKSGLAATYNEQFF
CDR3nt: TGTGCCAGCAAGTCGGGACTAGCGGCGACCTACAATGAGCAGTTCTTC

j_gene: TRBJ1-5
abundance: many
d_gene: TRBD1
v_gene: TRBV29-1
CDR3aa: CSVRTGGQPQHF
CDR3nt: TGCAGCGTTCGGACAGGGGGGCAGCCCCAGCATTTT

j_gene: TRBJ1-6
abundance: many
d_gene: -
v_gene: TRBV6-2/TRBV6-3
CDR3aa: CASSYAQGNSPLHF
CDR3nt: TGTGCCAGCAGTTATGCGCAGGGCAATTCACCCCTCCACTTT

j_gene: TRBJ2-5
abundance: -
d_gene: -
v_gene: TRBV5-1
CDR3aa: CASSLLAGASQETQYF
CDR3nt: TGCGCCAGCAGCTTGCTTGCGGGGGCCTCACAAGAGACCCAGTACTTC

j_gene: TRBJ2-3
abundance: -
d_gene: TRBD2
v_gene: TRBV6-5
CDR3aa: CASSSLSGTSTDTQYF
CDR3nt: TGTGCCAGCAGTTCCCTTAGCGGGACAAGCACAGATACGCAGTATTTT

j_gene: TRBJ1-2
abundance: -
d_gene: TRBD1
v_gene: TRBV29-1
CDR3aa: CSAPQGNYGYTF
CDR3nt: TGCAGCGCCCCACAGGGGAACTATGGCTACACCTTC

j_gene: TRBJ1-4
abundance: few
d_gene: TRBD1
v_gene: TRBV28
CDR3aa: CASSSRTGGWEKLFF
CDR3nt: TGTGCCAGCAGCTCCCGGACAGGGGGTTGGGAAAAACTGTTTTTT

j_gene: TRBJ1-5
abundance: -
d_gene: -
v_gene: TRBV21-1
CDR3aa: CASSIGNQPQHF
CDR3nt: TGTGCCAGCAGCATCGGAAATCAGCCCCAGCATTTT

j_gene: TRBJ2-2
abundance: few
d_gene: -
v_gene: TRBV11-2
CDR3aa: CASSLRTLAAGELFF
CDR3nt: TGTGCCAGCAGCTTGCGAACACTTGCAGCCGGGGAGCTGTTTTTT

j_gene: TRBJ1-5
abundance: few
d_gene: -
v_gene: TRBV10-3
CDR3aa: CAISAYPILGPLNQPQHF
CDR3nt: TGTGCCATCAGTGCCTATCCCATCCTGGGACCTCTCAATCAGCCCCAGCATTTT